The 10 T cell receptor beta chains below were found in one sample sequenced in a study of OX40 agonist ivuxolimab in advanced cancers. The protocol was immunoSEQ multiplex PCR, while the TCRdb copy is restricted to in-frame clones and leaves out a portion. The repertoire consists of about 43,000 clones, with about 80% occurring once and the leading ten covering about 4%. The sequences come from CD4+ or CD8+ T cells sorted from blood, collected in a trial of the OX40 agonist ivuxolimab. The receptor set was obtained from an adult with an advanced solid tumor such as melanoma, head and neck, liver or kidney cancer.

CDR3 bases: TGTGCCAGCAGCTTATATTCAGGTCGTGGGGACAATGAGCAGTTCTTC. This encodes CASSLYSGRGDNEQFF. V usage is TRBV7-2 and J usage is TRBJ2-1; D ambiguous. Trimming took 2 bases from V and 5 from J, leaving 16 bases between them. The CDR3 is made up of 16 amino acids. The germline V gene encodes CDR1 SGHTA and CDR2 FQGNSA.

In DNA form, the CDR3 reads TGTGCCAGCAGCCCAGGGACAGGGGTGACCGGGGAGCTGTTTTTT. This sequence encodes CASSPGTGVTGELFF. This sequence joins TRBV7-3 and TRBJ2-2, with 10 bases that match TRBD1. V dropped 5 bases and J dropped 5; count of bases not matched to a gene: 5. Germline CDR1 reads SGHTA; CDR2 reads FQGTGA. The CDR3 totals 15 residues. Combining the CDR3 with reference TRBV7-3 and TRBJ2-2 gives the whole variable domain GAGVSQTPSNKVTEKGKYVELRCDPISGHTALYWYRQSLGQGPEFLIYFQGTGAADDSGLPNDRFFAVRPEGSVSTLKIQRTERGDSAVYLCASSPGTGVTGELFFGEGSRLTVL.

The chain couples TRBV30 to TRBJ1-2; D is uncertain. Germline values: CDR1 GTSNPN, CDR2 SVGIG (reference sequence). The CDR3 contains 14 residues. V lost 6 bases and J 3 bases, leaving 17 bases between the germline ends. As DNA, the CDR3 is TGTGCCTGCAGCCCTATGCGGCGTGACTATGGCTACACCTTC. It encodes CACSPMRRDYGYTF.

The CDR3, as DNA: TGTGCCAGCAGCTCCCGGGGCAGCTCCTACGAGCAGTACTTC. Amino acid sequence: CASSSRGSSYEQYF. This chain uses TRBV7-6 with TRBJ2-7; tentatively, D is TRBD1 or TRBD2 (5 bases each). Trimming stripped 4 bases from V and 0 bases from J, with 10 bases between. The V gene's germline CDR1 is SGHVS and CDR2 FNYEAQ. The CDR3 consists of 14 residues.

The CDR3, as DNA: TGTGCCAGCAGCCTGGGGAACTCTGGGGCCAACGTCCTGACTTTC. Translated, it gives CASSLGNSGANVLTF. The rearrangement links TRBV7-2 to TRBJ2-6, with D hard to call. V shed 5 bases and J shed 0 bases, with 8 bases lying between them. The CDR3 length is 15 residues. In germline, CDR1 is SGHTA, CDR2 FQGNSA.

The CDR3 DNA follows: TGTGCCACTCGTTATGCAAGGATGAACACTGAAGCTTTCTTT. Translated, it gives CATRYARMNTEAFF. The chain uses TRBV6-5 and TRBJ1-1; unclear D gene. In germline, CDR1 is MNHEY, CDR2 SVGAGI. The V end lost 10 bases, the J end lost 0 bases, and 15 bases lay between the germline ends. The CDR3 length is 14 residues.

This clone showed up just a few times. V gene TRBV6-5 combines with J gene TRBJ2-7, with D possibly called TRBD1 or TRBD2 (5 bases each). CDR3 length: 13 amino acids. Trimming removed 5 bases from V and 0 bases from J, with 8 bases in between. The germline V gene encodes CDR1 MNHEY and CDR2 SVGAGI. The CDR3 loop reads CASSTGTSYEQYF. CDR3 nucleotide sequence: TGTGCCAGCAGTACCGGGACCTCCTACGAGCAGTACTTC.

The CDR3 loop is CASSSRRSGYNEQFF. The CDR3 bases are TGTGCCAGCAGCTCCCGTCGCTCGGGGTACAATGAGCAGTTCTTC. The genes are TRBV11-3 and TRBJ2-1, with D maybe TRBD2 (5 bases). V was pared by 4 bases and J by 4 bases, with 14 bases between. Germline CDR1 reads SGHNT; CDR2 reads YENEEA. The CDR3 sequence is 15 residues long.

The genes are TRBV28 and TRBJ1-4; D is unresolved. CDR1 MDHEN and CDR2 SYDVKM come from the germline V gene. V was shortened by 7 bases and J by 3 bases, with 3 bases between the two germline ends. The CDR3 has 11 residues. The CDR3 DNA is TGTGCCAGCACCGCTAATGAAAAACTGTTTTTT. This gives the protein CASTANEKLFF.

The chain couples TRBV19 to TRBJ2-4, with a possible D match to TRBD2 (7 bases). Germline V CDR1 and CDR2: LNHDA, SQIVND (reference sequence). CDR3 length: 11 residues. Deletions cut 10 bases from V and 8 bases from J, with 12 bases between. The CDR3 reads CATKGGYIQYF. The CDR3 DNA follows: TGTGCCACTAAGGGGGGGTACATTCAGTACTTC.